This T cell receptor beta chain was documented in a study of CD8 T cells in Susac syndrome. Study-level findings and limits: An acknowledgment was made by the study that its TCR sequencing and HLA analysis involved relatively few individuals.

Trimming pared 0 bases from V and 3 bases from J, leaving 9 bases between. CDR3 size: 15 residues. Germline V gives CDR1 LGHDT, CDR2 YNNKEL (reference sequence). Worth noting for this clonotype: Its antigen is currently unknown.

In blood CD8+ and CD4+ T cells, TCR beta underwent sequencing. TEMRA cells were FACS-enriched and CD8+ and CD4+ T cells negatively isolated. The RNA, about 0.5 to 1 ug, was put through reverse transcription using random hexamers. An immunoSEQ multiplex PCR amplified TCR beta CDR3 over 54 Vbeta and 13 Jbeta. TCRdb re-derived calls from the immunoSEQ multiplex PCR reads in MiXCR, one entry per CDR3 protein. The sample includes about 140,000 distinct CDR3 sequences, roughly 95% of them seen just once. V is TRBV3-1 and J is TRBJ1-5; no firm D call. The TCR sequence derives from a human donor with multiple sclerosis. The sequenced sample consisted of CD4+ T cells from PBMCs. This CDR3 is CASSQDASSNQPQHF. The DNA of the CDR3 is TGTGCCAGCAGCCAAGATGCCTCTTCCAATCAGCCCCAGCATTTT.